A selection of T cell receptor beta chains follows, all from one sample in a study of cytomegalovirus exposure and HLA in healthy donors. Data came from immunoSEQ multiplex PCR; TCRdb stores just in-frame clones and leaves some out. The table shows about 160,000 clones, with 95% to 97% occurring only once. The specimen sequenced was PBMCs. The origin of the receptors is a woman younger than 35 in good health and CMV-seronegative. CDR3s include the opening cysteine and the closing phenylalanine or tryptophan. The D gene is left open where the match is weak. Size is stated for part of the rows, as once, few or many counts, or as a class when the clone is expanded.

size	V	D	J	CDR3	DNA
NA	TRBV10-3	NA	TRBJ2-7	CAIMVSPGSEQYF	TGTGCCATCATGGTAAGCCCCGGGTCCGAGCAGTACTTC
NA	TRBV6-1	TRBD1	TRBJ2-3	CASTQDRPSTDTQYF	TGTGCCAGCACTCAGGACAGGCCAAGCACAGATACGCAGTATTTT
NA	TRBV7-2	NA	TRBJ2-5	CASSLISGQETQYF	TGTGCCAGCAGCTTAATTAGCGGCCAAGAGACCCAGTACTTC
NA	TRBV7-3	NA	TRBJ2-3	CASSPSGGPTDTQYF	TGTGCCAGCAGCCCGTCGGGGGGCCCCACAGATACGCAGTATTTT
NA	TRBV19	NA	TRBJ2-5	CASRQGETQYF	TGTGCCAGTAGGCAGGGGGAGACCCAGTACTTC
NA	TRBV10-3	TRBD1	TRBJ1-6	CAITERDRNSPLHF	TGTGCCATCACCGAGAGGGACAGGAATTCACCCCTCCACTTT
NA	TRBV19	NA	TRBJ2-7	CASSRQRRDEQYF	TGTGCCAGTAGTCGACAGCGCCGGGACGAGCAGTACTTC
NA	TRBV27	TRBD2	TRBJ2-1	CASHSGGGNNEQFF	TGTGCCAGTCATAGCGGGGGGGGAAACAATGAGCAGTTCTTC
NA	TRBV9	TRBD2	TRBJ2-2	CASSVLSGGHTGELFF	TGTGCCAGCAGCGTACTTAGCGGGGGGCACACCGGGGAGCTGTTTTTT
NA	TRBV2	TRBD2	TRBJ2-1	CASNPSGGYNEQFF	TGTGCCAGCAATCCTAGCGGGGGGTACAATGAGCAGTTCTTC
NA	TRBV9	NA	TRBJ2-2	CASSVLAGELFF	TGTGCCAGCAGCGTCCTAGCCGGGGAGCTGTTTTTT
once	TRBV29-1	NA	TRBJ2-7	CSAIRGSYEQYF	TGCAGCGCAATCAGGGGCTCCTACGAGCAGTACTTC
NA	TRBV5-1	NA	TRBJ1-2	CASSLEVAGSYGYTF	TGCGCCAGCAGCTTGGAGGTAGCGGGAAGCTATGGCTACACCTTC
NA	TRBV19	NA	TRBJ1-3	CASSPGNTIYF	TGTGCCAGTAGTCCGGGAAACACCATATATTTT
NA	TRBV25-1	TRBD2	TRBJ2-3	CATNHAGGHYTDTQYF	TGTGCCACCAATCACGCGGGGGGACACTACACAGATACGCAGTATTTT
NA	TRBV27	TRBD2	TRBJ2-5	CASSLTSGGAETQYF	TGTGCCAGCAGTTTAACTAGCGGGGGGGCTGAGACCCAGTACTTC
NA	TRBV6-1	NA	TRBJ1-4	CASSVLGGGNEKLFF	TGTGCCAGCAGTGTGTTGGGGGGTGGGAATGAAAAACTGTTTTTT
NA	TRBV11-3	TRBD2	TRBJ2-3	CASSLDTSVSDTQYF	TGTGCCAGCAGCTTAGATACTAGCGTTTCAGATACGCAGTATTTT
NA	TRBV30	NA	TRBJ1-2	CAWSVSNGAYGYTF	TGTGCCTGGAGTGTATCAAATGGGGCCTATGGCTACACCTTC
NA	TRBV5-1	NA	TRBJ2-1	CASSLPSNEQFF	TGCGCCAGCAGCTTGCCTTCGAATGAGCAGTTCTTC
once	TRBV5-1	NA	TRBJ1-6	CASSLMGSSYNSPLHF	TGCGCCAGCAGCTTGATGGGGAGCTCCTATAATTCACCCCTCCACTTT
NA	TRBV6-5	NA	TRBJ2-1	CASSYSRGLTWEQFF	TGTGCCAGCAGTTACTCGAGGGGGTTAACGTGGGAGCAGTTCTTC
NA	TRBV5-1	NA	TRBJ2-7	CASSLVGPTYEQYF	TGCGCCAGCAGCTTGGTGGGGCCTACCTACGAGCAGTACTTC
NA	TRBV4-1	NA	TRBJ1-2	CASSQLVADRYGYTF	TGCGCCAGCAGCCAGCTAGTCGCAGACCGCTATGGCTACACCTTC
NA	TRBV7-2	TRBD2	TRBJ2-3	CASSPGLLTPTDTQYF	TGTGCCAGCAGCCCGGGACTACTAACACCAACAGATACGCAGTATTTT
NA	TRBV15	NA	TRBJ1-1	CATSRDRSGNTEAFF	TGTGCCACCAGCAGAGATAGGTCAGGGAACACTGAAGCTTTCTTT
NA	TRBV9	NA	TRBJ1-1	CASSVGGDAEAFF	TGTGCCAGCAGCGTCGGGGGGGATGCTGAAGCTTTCTTT
NA	TRBV2	NA	TRBJ1-5	CASLGGRGNQPQHF	TGTGCCAGCTTAGGGGGACGGGGAAATCAGCCCCAGCATTTT
NA	TRBV14	TRBD2	TRBJ2-1	CASSQRLGLATYNEQFF	TGTGCCAGCAGCCAAAGGTTAGGACTAGCAACCTACAATGAGCAGTTCTTC
NA	TRBV28	TRBD1	TRBJ2-2	CASRAGTGRKTGELFF	TGTGCCAGCAGGGCCGGGACAGGGAGGAAAACCGGGGAGCTGTTTTTT
NA	TRBV19	NA	TRBJ1-5	CASSIGTSQPQHF	TGTGCCAGTAGTATCGGGACAAGTCAGCCCCAGCATTTT
NA	TRBV9	NA	TRBJ1-5	CASSVSGANQPQHF	TGTGCCAGCAGCGTATCTGGGGCCAATCAGCCCCAGCATTTT
NA	TRBV25-1	TRBD2	TRBJ2-7	CASSEGATSGGRVYF	TGTGCCAGCAGTGAGGGGGCGACTAGCGGGGGCCGGGTGTACTTC
NA	TRBV7-9	NA	TRBJ1-6	CASSQDSLNNSPLHF	TGTGCCAGCAGCCAGGACAGCCTAAATAATTCACCCCTCCACTTT
NA	TRBV5-1	TRBD2	TRBJ2-2	CASSSASGGATGELFF	TGCGCCAGCAGCTCGGCTAGCGGGGGGGCCACCGGGGAGCTGTTTTTT
NA	TRBV7-8	TRBD2	TRBJ2-3	CASSLLAGVDTQYF	TGTGCCAGCAGCTTACTAGCGGGGGTTGATACGCAGTATTTT
NA	TRBV7-2	NA	TRBJ1-3	CASSSRAYSGNTIYF	TGTGCCAGCAGCTCTCGAGCGTACTCTGGAAACACCATATATTTT
NA	TRBV6-1	NA	TRBJ1-5	CASSEREGGSQPQHF	TGTGCCAGCAGTGAGCGGGAGGGAGGTAGTCAGCCCCAGCATTTT
NA	TRBV5-8	NA	TRBJ1-5	CASSLGGLVQGNQPQHF	TGTGCCAGCAGCTTGGGGGGGTTGGTCCAGGGGAATCAGCCCCAGCATTTT
NA	TRBV5-4	NA	TRBJ2-1	CASSFERPSSYNEQFF	TGTGCCAGCAGCTTTGAGCGGCCTAGCTCCTACAATGAGCAGTTCTTC
NA	TRBV13	TRBD2	TRBJ2-3	CASSWTSGTAPDTQYF	TGTGCCAGCAGTTGGACTAGCGGGACTGCCCCGGATACGCAGTATTTT
NA	TRBV11-3	TRBD1	TRBJ2-7	CASSLVHGTEYEQYF	TGTGCCAGCAGCTTAGTTCACGGGACAGAATACGAGCAGTACTTC
NA	TRBV7-9	TRBD1	TRBJ2-2	CASSMTGVAGELFF	TGTGCCAGCAGCATGACAGGGGTAGCCGGGGAGCTGTTTTTT
once	TRBV19	TRBD2	TRBJ2-1	CASRSKGLAGHPESSYNEQFF	TGTGCCAGTAGGTCGAAGGGACTAGCGGGCCATCCTGAGAGCTCCTACAATGAGCAGTTCTTC
NA	TRBV7-9	TRBD1	TRBJ1-4	CASSGGNEKLFF	TGTGCCAGTTCAGGGGGGAATGAAAAACTGTTTTTT
NA	TRBV18	NA	TRBJ2-7	CASSPGAGVYEQYF	TGTGCCAGCTCACCAGGGGCAGGGGTCTACGAGCAGTACTTC
NA	TRBV12-5	NA	TRBJ2-2	CASGLGGEIWVPAGELFF	TGTGCTAGTGGTTTGGGAGGAGAGATTTGGGTCCCAGCCGGGGAGCTGTTTTTT
NA	TRBV11-2	NA	TRBJ2-5	CASSPTSRGVMETQYF	TGTGCCAGCAGCCCGACGTCTCGCGGGGTGATGGAGACCCAGTACTTC
once	TRBV11-2	TRBD2	TRBJ2-2	CASTPGGNTGELFF	TGTGCCAGCACCCCGGGGGGGAACACCGGGGAGCTGTTTTTT
NA	TRBV29-1	NA	TRBJ1-2	CSVEGALRWWAGYTF	TGCAGCGTTGAAGGAGCCCTTCGATGGTGGGCCGGCTACACCTTC
NA	TRBV9	TRBD2	TRBJ2-3	CASSVAASGALDTQYF	TGTGCCAGCAGCGTAGCTGCTAGCGGGGCGTTGGATACGCAGTATTTT
NA	TRBV4-1	NA	TRBJ1-2	CASSQVGTGRNYGYTF	TGCGCCAGCAGCCAAGTGGGCACAGGGAGAAACTATGGCTACACCTTC
NA	TRBV5-4	TRBD1	TRBJ1-1	CASADRPQDTEAFF	TGTGCCAGTGCGGACAGGCCTCAGGACACTGAAGCTTTCTTT